Below are 29 T cell receptor beta chains sequenced from a single sample in a study of blood T cell repertoires in COVID-19. Generated by immunoSEQ multiplex PCR, the TCRdb table keeps only in-frame clones and is missing some. Of around 250,000 clones listed, over 80% are singletons. The sample taken for sequencing was PBMCs or T cells enriched from blood (not recorded which). The receptors originated from a human donor in a cohort exposed to, infected with or recovered from COVID-19 (not recorded which). The donor label of this sample is uncertain.

This chain connects TRBV19 to TRBJ1-1, with 7 nucleotides matching TRBD1. Losses at the gene ends were 1 base for V and 1 base for J; bases not matched to a gene: 0. Germline values: CDR1 LNHDA, CDR2 SQIVND (reference sequence). The CDR3 is made up of 14 amino acids. This CDR3 reads CASSIGTGNTEAFF. Written as DNA, the CDR3 is TGTGCCAGTAGTATAGGGACAGGGAACACTGAAGCTTTCTTT. The full variable domain, its missing parts supplied by reference TRBV19 and TRBJ1-1, is DGGITQSPKYLFRKEGQNVTLSCEQNLNHDAMYWYRQDPGQGLRLIYYSQIVNDFQKGDIAEGYSVSREKKESFPLTVTSAQKNPTAFYLCASSIGTGNTEAFFGQGTRLTVV.

The J gene is TRBJ2-5, the V gene TRBV28; D is possibly TRBD2 (6 bases). Trimming pared 1 base from V and 6 bases from J, leaving 18 bases between. The CDR3 length is 16 residues. The germline V gene encodes CDR1 MDHEN and CDR2 SYDVKM. The CDR3 sequence is CASSLLWFGGVKTQYF. The CDR3 DNA is TGTGCCAGCAGTTTATTGTGGTTCGGAGGGGTAAAGACCCAGTACTTC.

The chain employs TRBV3-1 (or the pseudogene TRBV3-2) and TRBJ2-3, with 9 bases matching TRBD2. V shed 2 bases, J shed 2 bases, and the junction held 2 bases outside the gene matches. Germline values: CDR1 LGHDT, CDR2 YNNKEL (reference sequence). The CDR3 is made up of 15 amino acids. The CDR3 region is CASSQLAGITDTQYF. The CDR3 region has the DNA TGTGCCAGCAGCCAACTAGCGGGAATCACAGATACGCAGTATTTT.

This chain connects TRBV19 to TRBJ1-1; 7 positions agree with TRBD1. This CDR3 spans 14 amino acids. The junction had 4 bases not matched to a gene; V was cut back by 6 bases and J by 0 bases. Germline V gene lookup returns CDR1 LNHDA and CDR2 SQIVND (reference sequence). The CDR3, as DNA: TGTGCCAGTAGCGTTACAGGGGTGAACACTGAAGCTTTCTTT. It translates to CASSVTGVNTEAFF.

The genes are TRBV6-2 or TRBV6-3 and TRBJ1-1, with 10 bases aligning to TRBD1. The CDR3 runs 13 residues. The germline CDR1 and CDR2 sequences are MNHEY and SVGEGT. V lost 5 bases to trimming and J lost 4 bases; unmatched junction nucleotides: 1. The CDR3 loop is CASSGTGVTEAFF. In DNA form, the CDR3 reads TGTGCCAGCAGTGGGACAGGGGTCACTGAAGCTTTCTTT.

The count of this clone is one. Here the CDR3 reads CASSIDTPNNQPQHF. Here the CDR3 DNA reads TGTGCCAGCAGTATAGACACCCCCAACAATCAGCCCCAGCATTTT. V usage is TRBV6-2 or TRBV6-3 and J usage is TRBJ1-5; no clear D. This CDR3 contains 15 residues. Per germline, CDR1 MNHEY and CDR2 SVGEGT. V was cut by 5 bases and J by 3 bases, with 14 bases left in between.

V gene TRBV5-1 combines with J gene TRBJ2-7; 9 bases are shared with TRBD1. The CDR3 is 16 residues long. J was trimmed by 3 bases and V by 4 bases; bases with no gene match: 11. Germline CDR1 and CDR2: SGHRS and YFSETQ. The CDR3 is CASSPGQGTTYYEQYF. The CDR3 bases are TGCGCCAGCAGCCCCGGACAGGGGACCACCTACTACGAGCAGTACTTC.

The chain combines TRBV18 with TRBJ2-1, with D maybe TRBD2 (5 bases). The CDR3 is 16 amino acids. CDR1 and CDR2 from the germline V gene are KGHSH and LQKENI. V lost 0 bases and J 8 bases, leaving 17 bases between the germline ends. CDR3 DNA sequence: TGTGCCAGCTCACCACCGTTAGGGCTTTCCGGGGATGAGCAGTTCTTC. Its protein product is CASSPPLGLSGDEQFF.

This rearrangement joins TRBV5-1 to TRBJ1-4; no firm D call. V lost 2 bases to trimming and J lost 5 bases, with 7 bases between them. Germline CDR1 and CDR2: SGHRS and YFSETQ. The CDR3 runs 13 residues. CDR3 coding DNA: TGCGCCAGCAGCTTCGGAGGGAATGAAAAACTGTTTTTT. Translation gives CASSFGGNEKLFF.

The rearrangement joins TRBV9 to TRBJ2-3; 7 bases line up with TRBD2. The germline gives CDR1 SGDLS, CDR2 YYNGEE. V shed 1 base, J shed 3 bases, and the junction held 5 bases outside the gene matches. The CDR3 totals 15 residues. This CDR3 reads CASSVSGLVTDTQYF. In DNA form, the CDR3 reads TGTGCCAGCAGCGTATCAGGACTAGTAACAGATACGCAGTATTTT.

The chain has TRBV18 and TRBJ1-2; D gene ambiguous. In germline, CDR1 is KGHSH, CDR2 LQKENI. V lost 2 bases, J lost 8 bases, and 18 bases lay in between. This CDR3 is built from 15 residues. DNA for the CDR3: TGTGCCAGCTCACCAGGGAGGGAAGCGGTTTCAGGCTACACCTTC. It specifies CASSPGREAVSGYTF.

The chain links TRBV9 to TRBJ1-1, with D uncertain. V gave up 4 bases and J gave up 1 base, with 11 bases separating them. The CDR3 is 14 amino acids. The V gene's germline CDR1 is SGDLS and CDR2 YYNGEE. The CDR3 DNA follows: TGTGCCAGCAGCCCGGGGAGCTGGAACACTGAAGCTTTCTTT. As protein: CASSPGSWNTEAFF.

The chain employs TRBV2 and TRBJ2-5, with TRBD1 identical over 12 bases. V shed 3 bases and J 1 base; nucleotides not matched to a gene: 3. The germline V gene encodes CDR1 SNHLY and CDR2 FYNNEI. The CDR3 runs to 16 residues. The CDR3 region has the DNA TGTGCCAGCAGTGAGGGGACAGGGGGCCTCCAAGAGACCCAGTACTTC. Residues: CASSEGTGGLQETQYF.

The rearrangement uses TRBV30 and TRBJ1-1, with D unresolved. The CDR3 covers 13 residues. With 0 bases removed from V and 3 bases from J, the gap between germline ends came to 8 bases. Looked up from germline, CDR1 is GTSNPN and CDR2 is SVGIG (reference sequence). The CDR3 is CAWSVTMDTEAFF. CDR3 bases: TGTGCCTGGAGTGTCACAATGGACACTGAAGCTTTCTTT.

The chain uses TRBV11-2 and TRBJ1-3; D is unresolved. The V end lost 4 bases, the J end lost 0 bases, and 10 bases lay between the germline ends. The length of the CDR3 is 15 residues. The germline V gene encodes CDR1 SGHAT and CDR2 FQNNGV. CDR3 protein: CASSSTGGSGNTIYF. Here the CDR3 DNA reads TGTGCCAGCAGCTCGACGGGAGGCTCTGGAAACACCATATATTTT.

The J gene is TRBJ2-2, the V gene TRBV4-3, with TRBD1 matching over 12 bases. The CDR3 extends over 15 amino acids. V was clipped by 5 bases and J by 11 bases; unmatched bases: 9. The germline V gene encodes CDR1 LGHNA and CDR2 YSLEER. This chain's CDR3 is CASSTPGQGARELFF. The CDR3 DNA is TGCGCCAGCAGCACCCCGGGACAGGGGGCGCGAGAGCTGTTTTTT.

This clone was picked up a small number of times. The V and J genes are TRBV10-3 and TRBJ1-1; 7 bases agree with TRBD1. Germline lookup yields CDR1 ENHRY and CDR2 SYGVKD. There are 13 residues in the CDR3. Trimming cost V 6 bases and J 3 bases; bases outside gene matches: 4. CDR3 residues: CAISLTGYTEAFF. The CDR3 bases are TGTGCCATCAGCCTGACAGGGTACACTGAAGCTTTCTTT.

The chain uses TRBV25-1 and TRBJ2-7; TRBD2 might be the D (6 bases). The CDR3 contains 14 residues. Trimming took 3 bases from V and 12 from J, leaving 21 bases between them. Germline V CDR1 and CDR2: MGHDK, SYGVNS. In DNA form, the CDR3 reads TGTGCCAGCAGTGAGGGACGGCCGGTCGGGGGACGGTACTTC. Amino acids: CASSEGRPVGGRYF.

The rearrangement joins TRBV29-1 to TRBJ1-5; perhaps TRBD1 as D (5 bases). Germline CDR1 SQVTM, CDR2 ANQGSEA. The CDR3 extends over 13 amino acids. V dropped 4 bases and J dropped 3 bases, with 10 bases sitting between them. CDR3: CSVAQGPNQPQHF. CDR3 nucleotides: TGCAGCGTTGCCCAGGGCCCCAATCAGCCCCAGCATTTT.

The V gene is TRBV27, the J gene TRBJ2-3; a weak D match, TRBD1 (6 bases). In germline, CDR1 is MNHEY, CDR2 SMNVEV (reference sequence). The length of the CDR3 is 15 residues. V dropped 2 bases and J dropped 6 bases, with 15 bases sitting between them. The CDR3 protein is CASSLRPPGADTQYF. CDR3 DNA: TGTGCCAGCAGTTTACGGCCCCCAGGGGCCGATACGCAGTATTTT.

The chain combines TRBV5-6 with TRBJ1-5; TRBD1 is a possible D gene (5 bases). Germline CDR1 is SGHDT and CDR2 is YYEEEE. Trimming stripped 2 bases from V and 4 bases from J, with 13 bases between. The CDR3 runs to 15 residues. The CDR3 DNA is TGTGCCAGCAGCTTTAACGGCAGGGCTAATCAGCCCCAGCATTTT. Translated: CASSFNGRANQPQHF.

The V and J genes are TRBV30 and TRBJ1-2; 9 bases align to TRBD1. V shed 5 bases and J 7 bases; nucleotides not matched to a gene: 8. The CDR3 consists of 13 residues. The germline V gene encodes CDR1 GTSNPN and CDR2 SVGIG (reference sequence). The CDR3 DNA follows: TGTGCCTGGGAGGGGACAGGGAGGTCTGGCTACACCTTC. Residues: CAWEGTGRSGYTF.

V gene TRBV19 combines with J gene TRBJ1-1, with 7 positions matching TRBD1. Trimming at V came to 10 bases and at J to 1 base, leaving 15 bases not matched to a gene. Germline V gene sequence: CDR1 LNHDA, CDR2 SQIVND (reference sequence). The CDR3 loop spans 16 amino acids. The DNA of the CDR3 is TGTGCCACTACATTTAACCCGACAGGGACGAACACTGAAGCTTTCTTT. Protein product: CATTFNPTGTNTEAFF.

V is TRBV7-2 and J is TRBJ2-3; 9 nucleotides match TRBD1. The CDR3 spans 16 residues. The V segment lost 5 bases and the J segment 4 bases; nucleotides outside the gene matches: 10. Germline V gene sequence: CDR1 SGHTA, CDR2 FQGNSA. Here the CDR3 reads CASSPEGQGNADTQYF. As DNA, the CDR3 is TGTGCCAGCAGCCCCGAGGGACAGGGTAATGCAGATACGCAGTATTTT.

The chain is built from TRBV7-2 and TRBJ2-3; TRBD2 aligns across 9 bases. The CDR3 totals 16 residues. V shed 2 bases, J shed 3 bases, and the junction held 6 bases outside the gene matches. The germline V gene encodes CDR1 SGHTA and CDR2 FQGNSA. The CDR3: CASSLIGGGATDTQYF. The CDR3 DNA is TGTGCCAGCAGCTTAATAGGCGGGGGGGCAACAGATACGCAGTATTTT. Combining the CDR3 with reference TRBV7-2 and TRBJ2-3 gives the whole variable domain GAGVSQSPSNKVTEKGKDVELRCDPISGHTALYWYRQSLGQGLEFLIYFQGNSAPDKSGLPSDRFSAERTGGSVSTLTIQRTQQEDSAVYLCASSLIGGGATDTQYFGPGTRLTVL.

V is TRBV18 and J is TRBJ2-3, with 12 bases that match TRBD1. This CDR3 has 14 residues. Trimming took 6 bases from V and 6 from J; bases not matched to a gene: 4. Germline V lookup: CDR1 KGHSH, CDR2 LQKENI. CDR3 in DNA: TGTGCCAGCTCCGGGACAGGGGGCATGGATACGCAGTATTTT. It is translated as CASSGTGGMDTQYF.

The chain recombines TRBV7-9 with TRBJ2-5; TRBD2 agrees at 7 bases. Germline lookup yields CDR1 SEHNR and CDR2 FQNEAQ (reference sequence). The length of the CDR3 is 16 residues. The V and J ends lost 1 base and 2 bases, in that order; junction bases with no gene match: 7. The CDR3 DNA follows: TGTGCCAGCAGCTTAGTGCCAGCGGGGAATCAAGAGACCCAGTACTTC. This encodes CASSLVPAGNQETQYF.

The chain is built from TRBV7-2 and TRBJ1-2; the match to TRBD1 covers 10 bases. This CDR3 region has 17 residues. V was pared by 4 bases and J by 1 base, with 9 bases of the junction left unmatched. In germline, CDR1 is SGHTA, CDR2 FQGNSA. CDR3 protein: CASSWRTGTGVNYGYTF. As DNA, the CDR3 is TGTGCCAGCAGCTGGCGGACAGGGACAGGGGTTAACTATGGCTACACCTTC.

This rearrangement joins TRBV5-1 to TRBJ1-3, with 7 positions matching TRBD1. The CDR3 runs 16 residues. The germline CDR1 and CDR2 sequences are SGHRS and YFSETQ. The V and J ends lost 4 bases and 0 bases, in that order; junction bases with no gene match: 7. The CDR3 is CASSLGQASSGNTIYF. Written as DNA, the CDR3 is TGCGCCAGCAGCCTCGGACAGGCAAGCTCTGGAAACACCATATATTTT. Looking up the rest from reference TRBV5-1 and TRBJ1-3 gives the full variable domain: KAGVTQTPRYLIKTRGQQVTLSCSPISGHRSVSWYQQTPGQGLQFLFEYFSETQRNKGNFPGRFSGRQFSNSRSEMNVSTLELGDSALYLCASSLGQASSGNTIYFGEGSWLTVV.